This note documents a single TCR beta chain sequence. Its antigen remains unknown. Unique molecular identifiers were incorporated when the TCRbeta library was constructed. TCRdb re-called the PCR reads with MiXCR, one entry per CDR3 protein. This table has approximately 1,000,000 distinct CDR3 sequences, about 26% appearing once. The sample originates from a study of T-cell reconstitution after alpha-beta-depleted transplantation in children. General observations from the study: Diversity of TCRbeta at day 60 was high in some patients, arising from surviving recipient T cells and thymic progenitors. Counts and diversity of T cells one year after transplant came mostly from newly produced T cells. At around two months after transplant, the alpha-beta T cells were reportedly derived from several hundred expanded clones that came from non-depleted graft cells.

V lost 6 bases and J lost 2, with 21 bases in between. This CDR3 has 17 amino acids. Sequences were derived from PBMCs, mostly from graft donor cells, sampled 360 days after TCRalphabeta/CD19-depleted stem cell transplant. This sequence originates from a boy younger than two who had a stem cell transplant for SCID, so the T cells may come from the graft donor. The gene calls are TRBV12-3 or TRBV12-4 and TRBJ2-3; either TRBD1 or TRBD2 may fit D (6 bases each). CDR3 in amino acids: CASSRGSGADLTDTQYF. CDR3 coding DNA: TGTGCCAGCAGCCGGGGTTCGGGGGCGGACCTCACAGATACGCAGTATTTT.